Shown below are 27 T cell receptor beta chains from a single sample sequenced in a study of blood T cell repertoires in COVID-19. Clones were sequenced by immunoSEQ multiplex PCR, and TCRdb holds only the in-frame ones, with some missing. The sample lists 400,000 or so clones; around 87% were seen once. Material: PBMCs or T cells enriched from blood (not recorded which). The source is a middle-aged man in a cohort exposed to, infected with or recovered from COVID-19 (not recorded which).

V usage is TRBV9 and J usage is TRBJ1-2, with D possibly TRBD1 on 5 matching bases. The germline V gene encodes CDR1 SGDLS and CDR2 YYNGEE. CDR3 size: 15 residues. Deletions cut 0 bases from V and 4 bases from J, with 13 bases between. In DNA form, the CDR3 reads TGTGCCAGCAGCGTAGCGCAGGGCCAAGCCTATGGCTACACCTTC. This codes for CASSVAQGQAYGYTF. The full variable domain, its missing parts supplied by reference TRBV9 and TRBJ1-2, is DSGVTQTPKHLITATGQRVTLRCSPRSGDLSVYWYQQSLDQGLQFLIQYYNGEERAKGNILERFSAQQFPDLHSELNLSSLELGDSALYFCASSVAQGQAYGYTFGSGTRLTVV.

The CDR3: CASSLGTSISGNTIYF. The CDR3 nucleotides read TGTGCCAGCAGCTTAGGGACATCCATCTCTGGAAACACCATATATTTT. The genes are TRBV5-4 and TRBJ1-3; D may be TRBD1 (6 bases). Trimming took 2 bases from V and 0 from J, leaving 12 bases between them. The CDR3 loop spans 16 amino acids. CDR1 SGHNT and CDR2 YYREEE come from the germline V gene (reference sequence). The variable domain in full, with the rest retrieved from reference TRBV5-4 and TRBJ1-3, is ETGVTQSPTHLIKTRGQQVTLRCSSQSGHNTVSWYQQALGQGPQFIFQYYREEENGRGNFPPRFSGLQFPNYSSELNVNALELDDSALYLCASSLGTSISGNTIYFGEGSWLTVV.

The CDR3 sequence: CASSPVAVNNEQFF. The CDR3 DNA follows: TGTGCCAGCTCACCGGTAGCGGTCAACAATGAGCAGTTCTTC. This sequence joins TRBV18 and TRBJ2-1, with D possibly being TRBD2 (6 bases). In germline, CDR1 is KGHSH, CDR2 LQKENI. The CDR3 covers 14 residues. V lost 3 bases and J lost 5, with 11 bases in between.

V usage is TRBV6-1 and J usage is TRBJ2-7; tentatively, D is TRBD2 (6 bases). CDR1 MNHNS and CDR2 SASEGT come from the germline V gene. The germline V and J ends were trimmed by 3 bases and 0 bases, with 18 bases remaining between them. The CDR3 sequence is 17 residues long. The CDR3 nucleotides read TGTGCCAGCAGTGATATCTCAAGGGCTAGCGCCTCCTACGAGCAGTACTTC. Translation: CASSDISRASASYEQYF.

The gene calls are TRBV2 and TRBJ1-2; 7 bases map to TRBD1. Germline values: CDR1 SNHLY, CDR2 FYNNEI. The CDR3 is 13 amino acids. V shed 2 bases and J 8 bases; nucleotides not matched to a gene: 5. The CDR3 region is CASSESGQFGYTF. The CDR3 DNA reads TGTGCCAGCAGTGAATCGGGACAGTTCGGCTACACCTTC.

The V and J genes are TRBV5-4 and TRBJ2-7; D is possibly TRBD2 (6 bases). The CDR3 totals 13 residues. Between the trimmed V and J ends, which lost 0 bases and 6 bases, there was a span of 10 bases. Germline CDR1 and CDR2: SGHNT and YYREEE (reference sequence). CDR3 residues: CASSLGQEGEQYF. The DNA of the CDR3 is TGTGCCAGCAGCTTGGGGCAGGAGGGCGAGCAGTACTTC.

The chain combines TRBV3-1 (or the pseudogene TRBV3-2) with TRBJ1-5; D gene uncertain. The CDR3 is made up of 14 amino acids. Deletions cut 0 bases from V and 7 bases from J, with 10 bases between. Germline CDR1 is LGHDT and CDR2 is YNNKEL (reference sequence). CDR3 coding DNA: TGTGCCAGCAGCCAAGATACGGGGTGGCAGCCCCAGCATTTT. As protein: CASSQDTGWQPQHF.

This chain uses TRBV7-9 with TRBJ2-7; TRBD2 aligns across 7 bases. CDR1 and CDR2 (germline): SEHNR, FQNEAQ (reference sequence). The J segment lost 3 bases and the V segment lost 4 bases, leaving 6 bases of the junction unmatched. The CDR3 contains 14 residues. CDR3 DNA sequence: TGTGCCAGCAGCTCGAGAGGACTAGTCTACGAGCAGTACTTC. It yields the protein CASSSRGLVYEQYF.

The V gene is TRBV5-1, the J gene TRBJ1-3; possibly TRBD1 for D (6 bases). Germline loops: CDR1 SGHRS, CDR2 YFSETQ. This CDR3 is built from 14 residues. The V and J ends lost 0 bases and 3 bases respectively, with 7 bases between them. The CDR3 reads CASSLDRVGNTIYF. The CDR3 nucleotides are TGCGCCAGCAGCTTGGACAGGGTTGGAAACACCATATATTTT.

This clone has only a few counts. For the CDR3, the DNA is TGTGCCAGCAGCCAAGGACTAGCGGCCTCCTACGAGCAGTACTTC. This codes for CASSQGLAASYEQYF. The V gene is TRBV4-2, the J gene TRBJ2-7; 9 bases are shared with TRBD2. CDR1 and CDR2 from the germline V gene are LGHNA and YNFKEQ. This CDR3 comprises 15 residues. V was pared by 1 base and J by 0 bases, with 1 base of the junction left unmatched.

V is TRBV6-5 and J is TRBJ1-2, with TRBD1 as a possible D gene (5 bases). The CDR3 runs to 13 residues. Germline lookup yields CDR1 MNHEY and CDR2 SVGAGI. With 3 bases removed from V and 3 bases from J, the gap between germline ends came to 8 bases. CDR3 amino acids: CASSYPQDYGYTF. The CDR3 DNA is TGTGCCAGCAGTTATCCACAGGACTATGGCTACACCTTC.

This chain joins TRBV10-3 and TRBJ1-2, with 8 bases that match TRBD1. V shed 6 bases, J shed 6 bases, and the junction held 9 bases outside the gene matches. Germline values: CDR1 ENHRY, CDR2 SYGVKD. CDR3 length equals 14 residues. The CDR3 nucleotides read TGTGCCATCAGCCAGATACGGACAGGGAATGGCTACACCTTC. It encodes CAISQIRTGNGYTF.

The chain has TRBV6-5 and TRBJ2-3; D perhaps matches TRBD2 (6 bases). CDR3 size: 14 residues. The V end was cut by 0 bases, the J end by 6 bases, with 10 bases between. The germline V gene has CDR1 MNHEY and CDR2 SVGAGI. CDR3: CASSYSIGGDTQYF. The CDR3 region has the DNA TGTGCCAGCAGTTACTCGATCGGAGGGGATACGCAGTATTTT.

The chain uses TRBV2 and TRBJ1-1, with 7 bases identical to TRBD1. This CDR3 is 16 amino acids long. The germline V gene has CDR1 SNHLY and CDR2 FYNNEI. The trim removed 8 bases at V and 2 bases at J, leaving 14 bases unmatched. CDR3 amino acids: CASFLYRGGGNTEAFF. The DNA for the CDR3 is TGTGCCAGCTTTTTATACAGGGGTGGAGGAAACACTGAAGCTTTCTTT.

CDR3 DNA: TGTGCCAGCAGTACGGCGGGTTCGAACACTGAAGCTTTCTTT. This sequence encodes CASSTAGSNTEAFF. The V gene is TRBV28, the J gene TRBJ1-1; D is undetermined. This CDR3 contains 14 residues. Germline loops: CDR1 MDHEN, CDR2 SYDVKM. V was trimmed by 5 bases and J by 1 base, leaving 11 bases between them.

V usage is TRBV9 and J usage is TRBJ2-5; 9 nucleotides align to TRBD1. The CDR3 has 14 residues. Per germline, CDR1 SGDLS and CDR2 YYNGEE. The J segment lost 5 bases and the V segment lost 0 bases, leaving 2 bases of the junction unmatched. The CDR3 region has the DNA TGTGCCAGCAGCGTAGGGGACAGGGCCGAGACCCAGTACTTC. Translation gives CASSVGDRAETQYF.

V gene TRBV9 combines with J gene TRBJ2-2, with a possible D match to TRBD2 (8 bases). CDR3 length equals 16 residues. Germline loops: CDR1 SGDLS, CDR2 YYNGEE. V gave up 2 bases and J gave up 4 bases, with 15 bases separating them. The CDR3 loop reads CASSVAGRGPTGELFF. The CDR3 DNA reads TGTGCCAGCAGCGTGGCCGGGAGGGGGCCCACCGGGGAGCTGTTTTTT.

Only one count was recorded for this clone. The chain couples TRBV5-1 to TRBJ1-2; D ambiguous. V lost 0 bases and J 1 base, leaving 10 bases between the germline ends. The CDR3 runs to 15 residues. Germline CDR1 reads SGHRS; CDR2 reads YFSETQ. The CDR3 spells CASSLGDIYNYGYTF. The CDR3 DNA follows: TGCGCCAGCAGCTTGGGAGACATCTATAACTATGGCTACACCTTC.

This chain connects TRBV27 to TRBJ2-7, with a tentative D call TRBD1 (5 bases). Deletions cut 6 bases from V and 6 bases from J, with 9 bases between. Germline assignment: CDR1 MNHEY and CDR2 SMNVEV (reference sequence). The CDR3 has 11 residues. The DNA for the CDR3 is TGTGCCAGCAGGGGTGGGGCCGAGCAGTACTTC. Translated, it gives CASRGGAEQYF.

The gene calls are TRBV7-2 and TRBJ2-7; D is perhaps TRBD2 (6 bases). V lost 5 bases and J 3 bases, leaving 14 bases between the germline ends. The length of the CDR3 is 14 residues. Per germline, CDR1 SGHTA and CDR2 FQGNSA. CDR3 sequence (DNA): TGTGCCAGCAGCAGGGACTCGAGTTACTACGAGCAGTACTTC. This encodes CASSRDSSYYEQYF.

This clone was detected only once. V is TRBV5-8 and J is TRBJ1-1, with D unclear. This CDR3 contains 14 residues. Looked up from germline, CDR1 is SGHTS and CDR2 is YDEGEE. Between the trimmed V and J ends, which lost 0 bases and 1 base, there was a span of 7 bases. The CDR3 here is CASSLEGRNTEAFF. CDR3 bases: TGTGCCAGCAGCTTGGAAGGGAGGAACACTGAAGCTTTCTTT.

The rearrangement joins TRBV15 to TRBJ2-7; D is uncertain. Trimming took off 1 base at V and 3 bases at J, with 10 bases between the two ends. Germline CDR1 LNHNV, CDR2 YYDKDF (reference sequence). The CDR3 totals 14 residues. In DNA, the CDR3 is TGTGCCACCAGCAGAGTCCCACCAGACTACGAGCAGTACTTC. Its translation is CATSRVPPDYEQYF. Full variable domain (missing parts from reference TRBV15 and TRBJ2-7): DAMVIQNPRYQVTQFGKPVTLSCSQTLNHNVMYWYQQKSSQAPKLLFHYYDKDFNNEADTPDNFQSRRPNTSFCFLDIRSPGLGDTAMYLCATSRVPPDYEQYFGPGTRLTVT.

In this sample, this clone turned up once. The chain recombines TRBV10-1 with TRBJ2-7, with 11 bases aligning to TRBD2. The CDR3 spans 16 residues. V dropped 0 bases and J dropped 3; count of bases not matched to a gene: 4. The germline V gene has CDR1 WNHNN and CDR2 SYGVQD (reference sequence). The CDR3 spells CASSESVLAGGYEQYF. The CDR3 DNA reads TGCGCCAGCAGTGAGTCGGTTCTAGCGGGAGGCTACGAGCAGTACTTC.

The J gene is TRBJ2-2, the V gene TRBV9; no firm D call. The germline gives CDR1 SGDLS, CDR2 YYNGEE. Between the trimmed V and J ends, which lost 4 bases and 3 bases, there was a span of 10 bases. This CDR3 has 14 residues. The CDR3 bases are TGTGCCAGCAGCCGGAGCTTGGACACCGGGGAGCTGTTTTTT. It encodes CASSRSLDTGELFF.

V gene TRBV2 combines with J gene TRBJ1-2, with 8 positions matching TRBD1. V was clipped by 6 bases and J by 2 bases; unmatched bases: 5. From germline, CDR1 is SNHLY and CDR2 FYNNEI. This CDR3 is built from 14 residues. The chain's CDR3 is CASRRQGSNYGYTF. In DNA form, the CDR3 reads TGTGCCAGCAGGCGACAGGGGTCCAACTATGGCTACACCTTC.

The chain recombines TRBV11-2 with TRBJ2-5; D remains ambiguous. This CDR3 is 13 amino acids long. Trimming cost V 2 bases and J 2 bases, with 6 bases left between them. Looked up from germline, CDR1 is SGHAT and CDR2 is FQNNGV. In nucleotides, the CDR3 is TGTGCCAGCAGCTTACTTTATCAAGAGACCCAGTACTTC. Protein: CASSLLYQETQYF.

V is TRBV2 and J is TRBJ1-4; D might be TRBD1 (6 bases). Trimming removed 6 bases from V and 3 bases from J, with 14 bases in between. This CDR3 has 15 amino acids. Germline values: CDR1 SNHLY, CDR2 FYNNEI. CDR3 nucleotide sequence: TGTGCCAGCAGCGCCGGGACAACTTCTAATGAAAAACTGTTTTTT. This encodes CASSAGTTSNEKLFF.